This T cell receptor (beta chain) was sequenced for a study of blood T cell repertoires in COVID-19. In germline, CDR1 is SGDLS, CDR2 YYNGEE. This CDR3 is 15 amino acids long. The V gene end was trimmed by 0 bases and the J gene end by 8 bases; junction bases not matched to a gene: 5. Method: immunoSEQ multiplex PCR; TCRdb's copy keeps in-frame clones and lacks some. The sample lists 160,000 or so clones; roughly 80% were seen once. The sample taken for sequencing was PBMCs or T cells enriched from blood (not recorded which). The chain recombines TRBV9 with TRBJ2-1, with 10 positions matching TRBD2. This TCR derives from a woman aged 60-70 years who had recovered from COVID-19. The CDR3 protein is CASSVETSGADEQFF. CDR3 coding DNA: TGTGCCAGCAGCGTAGAAACTAGCGGGGCGGATGAGCAGTTCTTC.